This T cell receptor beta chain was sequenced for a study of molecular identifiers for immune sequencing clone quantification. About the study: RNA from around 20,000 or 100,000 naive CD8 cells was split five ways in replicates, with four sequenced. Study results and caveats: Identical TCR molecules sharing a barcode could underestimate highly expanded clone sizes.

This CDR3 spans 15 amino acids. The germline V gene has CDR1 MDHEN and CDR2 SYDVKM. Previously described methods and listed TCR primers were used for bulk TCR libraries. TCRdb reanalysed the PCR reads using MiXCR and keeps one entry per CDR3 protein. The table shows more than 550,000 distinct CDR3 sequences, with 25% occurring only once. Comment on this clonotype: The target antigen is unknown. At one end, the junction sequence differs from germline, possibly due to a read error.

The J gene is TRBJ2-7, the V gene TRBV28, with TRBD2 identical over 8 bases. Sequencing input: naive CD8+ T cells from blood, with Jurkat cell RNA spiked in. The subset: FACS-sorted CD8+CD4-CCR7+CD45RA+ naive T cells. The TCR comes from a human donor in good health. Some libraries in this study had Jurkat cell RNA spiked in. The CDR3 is CASSNGRDGHYDQYF. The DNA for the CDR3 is TGTGCCAGCAGCAACGGGAGGGACGGCCACTACGACCAGTACTTC.